The 15 T cell receptor beta chains below were found in one sample sequenced in a study of CD8 T cells in Susac syndrome. It was with random hexamers that roughly 0.45 to 1 ug RNA was reverse transcribed. TCRdb re-derived calls from the immunoSEQ multiplex PCR reads in MiXCR, one entry per CDR3 protein. The sample lists some 200,000 distinct CDR3 sequences; about 95% were seen once. Sequenced: CD4+ T cells from PBMCs. The source is a human donor with multiple sclerosis.

The V call is TRBV7-8, the J call TRBJ1-6; D not resolved. Between the trimmed V and J ends, which lost 5 bases and 6 bases, there was a span of 14 bases. Germline lookup yields CDR1 SGHVS and CDR2 FQNEAQ. This CDR3 has 15 amino acids. CDR3 sequence reads: CASSPGGRSNSPLHF. The CDR3 nucleotides read TGTGCCAGCAGCCCCGGAGGCCGGAGTAATTCACCCCTCCACTTT.

The CDR3: CASSFARGDHRTDTQYF. The CDR3 DNA follows: TGTGCCAGCAGCTTCGCCCGGGGGGATCATCGCACAGATACGCAGTATTTT. The rearrangement uses TRBV28 and TRBJ2-3, with 7 bases that match TRBD2. V was clipped by 6 bases and J by 1 base; unmatched bases: 13. The CDR3 spans 17 residues. In germline, CDR1 is MDHEN, CDR2 SYDVKM.

This chain links TRBV20-1 with TRBJ2-7, with 14 bases aligning to TRBD2. CDR3 length equals 13 residues. Germline trimming cut 5 bases from V and 6 bases from J; bases unmatched to any gene: 3. The germline CDR1 and CDR2 sequences are DFQATT and SNEGSKA (reference sequence). CDR3 protein: CSAGTSGRSEQYF. The CDR3 nucleotides are TGCAGTGCTGGGACTAGCGGGAGATCCGAGCAGTACTTC.

V is TRBV27 and J is TRBJ2-7; D remains unclear. Germline-derived CDR1 and CDR2 are MNHEY and SMNVEV (reference sequence). V was shortened by 6 bases and J by 2 bases, with 8 bases between the two germline ends. CDR3 size: 12 residues. The CDR3 here is CASRSLTYEQYF. DNA for the CDR3: TGTGCCAGCAGATCCCTTACCTACGAGCAGTACTTC.

The V gene is TRBV29-1, the J gene TRBJ2-1; TRBD2 matches 8 bases. The germline V gene encodes CDR1 SQVTM and CDR2 ANQGSEA. The CDR3 extends over 12 amino acids. The CDR3 protein is CSLKIAGNEQFF. The DNA for the CDR3 is TGCAGTCTAAAGATAGCGGGGAATGAGCAGTTCTTC.

CDR3 in amino acids: CAWSVLHRSSYEQYF. CDR3 coding DNA: TGTGCCTGGAGTGTACTGCACCGAAGCTCCTACGAGCAGTACTTC. The J gene is TRBJ2-7, the V gene TRBV30; D uncertain. The CDR3 is made up of 15 amino acids. Trimming stripped 0 bases from V and 0 bases from J, with 12 bases between. CDR1 and CDR2 from the germline V gene are GTSNPN and SVGIG (reference sequence).

V gene TRBV27 combines with J gene TRBJ2-5; D gene ambiguous. Trimming took 2 bases from V and 4 from J, leaving 20 bases between them. The CDR3 is made up of 17 amino acids. CDR1 and CDR2 (germline): MNHEY, SMNVEV (reference sequence). CDR3 in amino acids: CASSLRWTVLLSETQYF. In nucleotides, the CDR3 is TGTGCCAGCAGTTTACGGTGGACCGTCCTTCTCTCAGAGACCCAGTACTTC.

The rearrangement joins TRBV27 to TRBJ2-3; 11 positions agree with TRBD2. The CDR3 is made up of 16 amino acids. Per germline, CDR1 MNHEY and CDR2 SMNVEV (reference sequence). J was trimmed by 2 bases and V by 7 bases; bases with no gene match: 8. The CDR3 region is CASTDLGLAATDTQYF. The CDR3 region has the DNA TGTGCCAGCACCGACCTGGGACTAGCGGCCACAGATACGCAGTATTTT.

This rearrangement joins TRBV6-5 to TRBJ2-7; possibly TRBD1 or TRBD2 for D (7 bases each). Germline CDR1 reads MNHEY; CDR2 reads SVGAGI. The CDR3 length is 15 residues. Trimming removed 8 bases from V and 3 bases from J, with 20 bases in between. CDR3 loop: CASGRGRVEFYEQYF. CDR3 DNA: TGTGCCAGCGGGAGGGGGCGCGTAGAATTCTACGAGCAGTACTTC.

This chain connects TRBV6-6 to TRBJ2-3, with 8 bases that match TRBD2. Germline V gives CDR1 MNHNY, CDR2 SVGAGI (reference sequence). The CDR3 totals 16 residues. After removal of 6 bases from V and 0 bases from J, the junction contained 8 bases not matched to a gene. This chain's CDR3 is CASSDRLAISTDTQYF. CDR3 DNA: TGTGCCAGCAGCGACCGACTAGCGATCAGCACAGATACGCAGTATTTT.

The V gene is TRBV20-1, the J gene TRBJ1-2, with D perhaps TRBD1 (6 bases). V lost 6 bases and J lost 6, with 14 bases in between. Germline assignment: CDR1 DFQATT and CDR2 SNEGSKA (reference sequence). The CDR3 totals 12 residues. CDR3 coding DNA: TGCAGTGCGAAGACAGGAGGAGATGGCTACACCTTC. As protein: CSAKTGGDGYTF.

The J gene is TRBJ2-7, the V gene TRBV7-9; no clear D. V gave up 1 base and J gave up 5 bases, with 15 bases separating them. This CDR3 is built from 15 residues. The germline CDR1 and CDR2 sequences are SEHNR and FQNEAQ (reference sequence). The CDR3 bases are TGTGCCAGCAGCTTAGATAAGGAGCGAAAGAACGAGCAGTACTTC. Protein product: CASSLDKERKNEQYF.

The chain recombines TRBV5-1 with TRBJ1-1; D unresolved. Germline values: CDR1 SGHRS, CDR2 YFSETQ. With 0 bases removed from V and 1 base from J, the gap between germline ends came to 10 bases. CDR3 length: 15 residues. The CDR3 region is CASSLGLNKNTEAFF. CDR3 bases: TGCGCCAGCAGCTTGGGTTTAAATAAGAACACTGAAGCTTTCTTT.

V and J are TRBV20-1 and TRBJ1-1; a weak D match, TRBD1 (5 bases). The V gene lost 4 bases and the J gene lost 0 bases, with 15 bases spanning the gap. This CDR3 region has 15 residues. Germline CDR1 DFQATT, CDR2 SNEGSKA (reference sequence). The CDR3 sequence is CSATSKSGMNTEAFF. Here the CDR3 DNA reads TGCAGTGCTACTTCGAAGTCAGGGATGAACACTGAAGCTTTCTTT.

This chain joins TRBV28 and TRBJ2-1, with D tentatively TRBD1 (6 bases). Germline-derived CDR1 and CDR2 are MDHEN and SYDVKM. The CDR3 is 12 residues long. V lost 4 bases to trimming and J lost 11 bases, with 12 bases between them. CDR3 residues: CASSSRTDKQFF. The CDR3 region has the DNA TGTGCCAGCAGTTCCCGGACAGACAAGCAGTTCTTC.